A selection of T cell receptor beta chains follows, all from one sample in a study of human T cells and chemical hapten exposure. One entry per CDR3 protein results from TCRdb running MiXCR on the RACE reads. The sample carries about 360,000 distinct CDR3 sequences, 6% to 8.5% recorded once. This material consisted of whole blood, taken in connection with sensitization to the hapten diphenylcyclopropenone (DPC). These TCRs come from a woman under 30 with alopecia areata. Some clones in this sample may be carry-over from other donors' samples. CDR3s include the opening cysteine and the closing phenylalanine or tryptophan. The D gene is left open where the match is weak. The size entry is marked missing in some rows and otherwise reads once, few, many or a size class.

TRBJ1-1 | - | few | TRBV3-1 | TGTGCCAGCAGCCGGTGGCTAGACAGTGAAGCTTTCTTT | CASSRWLDSEAFF
TRBJ1-2 | - | - | TRBV7-2 | TGTGCCAGCAGCTTAGATTTGTCTGACGTATGGGGCTACACCTTC | CASSLDLSDVWGYTF
TRBJ1-6 | - | few | TRBV6-5 | TGTGCCAGCAGTTACGGGGGTGGTGATAATTCACCCCTCCACTTT | CASSYGGGDNSPLHF
TRBJ1-3 | TRBD1 | many | TRBV18 | TGTGCCAGCTCTCTCAGCCGGGACAGGGGGCCTGGAAACACCATATATTTT | CASSLSRDRGPGNTIYF
TRBJ1-1 | - | few | TRBV10-3 | TGTGCCATCAGTGGGGAACAGGGTAACACTGAAGCTTTCTTT | CAISGEQGNTEAFF
TRBJ1-2 | - | few | TRBV5-8 | TGTGCCAGCAGCCCAAGGGAGGGGACCGTCCATGGCTACACCTTC | CASSPREGTVHGYTF
TRBJ1-2 | - | - | TRBV5-6 | TGTGCCAGCAGCAAGGAGGGGGTCGGCTATGGCTACACCTTC | CASSKEGVGYGYTF
TRBJ1-1 | - | few | TRBV12-3/TRBV12-4 | TGTGCCAGCAGTTTAGCGCTAGGGGTAAGGCCGAACACTGAAGCTTTCTTT | CASSLALGVRPNTEAFF
TRBJ1-4 | - | - | TRBV12-3/TRBV12-4 | TGTGCCAGCAGTTCTTTTGATGATGAAAAACTGTTTTTT | CASSSFDDEKLFF
TRBJ2-7 | - | - | TRBV20-1 | TGCAGTGCTAGGACCCGATTACAATTCGAGCAGTACTTC | CSARTRLQFEQYF
TRBJ2-3 | TRBD2 | few | TRBV11-2 | TGTGCCAGCAGCTACGAGTCAGGCGGGGGGCGCACAGATACGCAGTATTTT | CASSYESGGGRTDTQYF
TRBJ1-1 | - | - | TRBV20-1 | TGCAGTGCCCGGCGGGGGGCGAATGAAGCTTTCTTT | CSARRGANEAFF
TRBJ1-5 | - | - | TRBV29-1 | TGCAGCGCCAGTGACGGCTATAGCAATCAGCCCCAGCATTTT | CSASDGYSNQPQHF
TRBJ2-3 | TRBD1 | many | TRBV29-1 | TGCAGCGTTAGCCTACAGGGGACGCAGTATTTT | CSVSLQGTQYF
TRBJ1-1 | - | few | TRBV15 | TGTGCCACCAGCAGAGATAACACGTTTTACACTGAAGCTTTCTTT | CATSRDNTFYTEAFF
TRBJ2-5 | TRBD2 | once | TRBV4-1 | TGCGCCAGCAGCCAAGCTCCACTAGCGGGGGCTCTTGATACCTTGTACCAAGAGACCCAGTACTTC | CASSQAPLAGALDTLYQETQYF
TRBJ2-5 | TRBD2 | many | TRBV20-1 | TGCAGTGCTAGACGCCCTTCGGGGGGGGTAGGAGAGACCCAGTACTTC | CSARRPSGGVGETQYF
TRBJ2-3 | - | many | TRBV29-1 | TGCAGCGCATACACAGGGAGCACAGATACGCAGTATTTT | CSAYTGSTDTQYF
TRBJ1-1 | - | few | TRBV29-1 | TGCAGCGTTGCGGGGTTCCCGAACACTGAAGCTTTCTTT | CSVAGFPNTEAFF
TRBJ1-1 | - | - | TRBV10-2 | TGCGCCAGCAGTGAGACCTGGGTAGGGGGGCCAAACACTGAAGCTTTCTTT | CASSETWVGGPNTEAFF
TRBJ2-5 | - | - | TRBV6-5 | TGTGCCAGCAGTAATACAGGAGAGACCCAGTACTTC | CASSNTGETQYF
TRBJ1-2 | TRBD1 | few | TRBV6-5 | TGTGCCAGCAGTAGGACAGGGACGGACTATGGCTACACCTTC | CASSRTGTDYGYTF
TRBJ2-5 | - | few | TRBV7-8 | TGTGCCAGCAGCTTTATTGTTGGAGAAGAGACCCAGTACTTC | CASSFIVGEETQYF
TRBJ2-2 | - | many | TRBV28 | TGTGCCAGTTCCGGGGGCGGCACCGGGGAGCTGTTTTTT | CASSGGGTGELFF
TRBJ2-7 | - | - | TRBV20-1 | TGCAGTCAAGGGGCCTCCTCCTACGAGCAGTACTTC | CSQGASSYEQYF
TRBJ2-7 | - | few | TRBV6-6 | TGTGCCACCAGGGAAGACAGCCTCTACGAGCAGTACTTC | CATREDSLYEQYF
TRBJ2-3 | TRBD2 | few | TRBV4-2 | TGTGCCAGCAGCCGGGAACTAAGCGAGCGGGGGGGGGCAGATACGCAGTATTTT | CASSRELSERGGADTQYF
TRBJ1-5 | TRBD1 | many | TRBV24-1 | TGTGCCACCAGTGATCCCGGGACAGGCGATCAGCCCCAGCATTTT | CATSDPGTGDQPQHF
TRBJ2-7 | TRBD1 | many | TRBV5-4 | TGTGCCAGCAGCTTGGACAGGGGGCCCTACGAGCAGTACTTC | CASSLDRGPYEQYF
TRBJ2-1 | - | - | TRBV7-2 | TGTGCCAGCAGCCCCGACGACCGAAAGCAGTTCTTC | CASSPDDRKQFF
TRBJ2-3 | - | many | TRBV5-1 | TGCGCCAGCAGCACCCGATCAGCAGATACGCAGTATTTT | CASSTRSADTQYF
TRBJ1-5 | - | few | TRBV7-2 | TGTGCCAGCAGCTTAGAACCCCCGCCGGACCAGCATTTT | CASSLEPPPDQHF
TRBJ2-3 | - | - | TRBV5-5 | TGTGCCAGCAGCTTCCGGCAGGGAAGCACAGATACGCAGTATTTT | CASSFRQGSTDTQYF
TRBJ1-1 | TRBD1 | - | TRBV5-1 | TGCGCCAGCAGCCCGGGACAGGGAAGCGGTTTATCCGCTGAAGCTTTCTTT | CASSPGQGSGLSAEAFF
TRBJ1-2 | TRBD1 | - | TRBV12-3/TRBV12-4 | TGTGCCAGCACCGGGGACAGGGACGACTATGGCTACACCTTC | CASTGDRDDYGYTF
TRBJ2-1 | - | - | TRBV5-4 | TGTGCCAGCAGCTTAAAGGGCAGATCCTACAATGAGCAGTTCTTC | CASSLKGRSYNEQFF
TRBJ1-5 | - | few | TRBV3-1 | TGTGCCAGCAGCCAGTCTCCTGTGGCGGCCCAGCCCCAGCATTTT | CASSQSPVAAQPQHF
TRBJ2-2 | - | once | TRBV4-3 | TGCGCCAGCAGCCAGGGTTCGGGTCCGAACACCGGGGAGCTGTTTTTT | CASSQGSGPNTGELFF
TRBJ1-5 | TRBD1 | - | TRBV6-2/TRBV6-3 | TGTGCCAGCACCCGGACAGGAGATCAGCCCCAGCATTTT | CASTRTGDQPQHF
TRBJ2-4 | - | few | TRBV5-6 | TGTGCCAGCAGCTTCCGCAGTCTAGCCAAAAACATTCAGTACTTC | CASSFRSLAKNIQYF
TRBJ2-1 | TRBD2 | many | TRBV18 | TGTGCCAGCTCTCGGACTAGCGGAGGCAATGAGCAGTTCTTC | CASSRTSGGNEQFF
TRBJ1-5 | - | many | TRBV6-2/TRBV6-3 | TGTGCCAGCAGTCTTGACAGCCCCCTCCAGCCCCAGCATTTT | CASSLDSPLQPQHF
TRBJ2-7 | - | - | TRBV20-1 | TGCAGTGCTAGTAAAGGATTCGAGCAGTACTTC | CSASKGFEQYF
TRBJ1-2 | - | - | TRBV12-3/TRBV12-4 | TGTGCCAGCAGTTCAAGCCCGACAGGTGTCTGGGGCTACACCTTC | CASSSSPTGVWGYTF
TRBJ1-4 | - | few | TRBV10-3 | TGTGCCATCAGCCCGGGGGGGGCAACTAATGAAAAACTGTTTTTT | CAISPGGATNEKLFF